These T cell receptor beta chains were read from a single sample in a study of human T cells and chemical hapten exposure. TCRdb fed the RACE reads into MiXCR, producing one record per CDR3 protein. The repertoire holds over 100,000 distinct CDR3 sequences, with approximately 9% as singletons. Specimen: whole blood. The receptor source for this set is a male donor in good health. Some clones in this sample may be carry-over from other donors' samples. Both conserved end residues are part of each CDR3. The order of the fields is V gene, CDR3 length, J gene, D gene, clone size, CDR3 protein, CDR3 DNA. A D gene is named only where the DNA matches it firmly. Clone size is shown for a subset of rows, as once, few, many or a class of expanded clone.

TRBV2,14,TRBJ1-2,-,few,CASPRDRTNYGYTF,TGTGCCAGCCCCCGGGACCGAACTAACTATGGCTACACCTTC
TRBV9,16,TRBJ2-5,TRBD2,few,CASSGTSGGLQETQYF,TGTGCCAGCAGCGGGACTAGCGGGGGGCTGCAAGAGACCCAGTACTTC
TRBV12-3/TRBV12-4,15,TRBJ2-3,TRBD2,few,CASSPSGLAGDTQYF,TGTGCCAGCAGCCCCTCGGGACTAGCGGGAGACACGCAGTATTTT
TRBV27,13,TRBJ1-1,-,-,CASSFLPNTEAFF,TGTGCCAGCAGTTTTTTACCGAACACTGAAGCTTTCTTT
TRBV4-1,17,TRBJ2-3,TRBD1,few,CASSQLGPGGGTDTQYF,TGCGCCAGCAGCCAACTTGGACCAGGGGGCGGCACAGATACGCAGTATTTT
TRBV29-1,15,TRBJ2-6,-,few,CSVEGQGSGANVLTF,TGCAGCGTTGAAGGGCAGGGCTCTGGGGCCAACGTCCTGACTTTC
TRBV7-2,16,TRBJ2-3,TRBD1,many,CASSSRTGGFADTQYF,TGTGCCAGCAGCTCCCGGACAGGGGGCTTCGCAGATACGCAGTATTTT
TRBV9,18,TRBJ2-4,TRBD2,few,CASSPLAGLGFAKNIQYF,TGTGCCAGCAGCCCGCTAGCGGGATTAGGATTCGCCAAAAACATTCAGTACTTC
TRBV7-9,13,TRBJ1-1,-,-,CASSLGGGAEAFF,TGTGCCAGCAGCTTAGGGGGGGGGGCTGAAGCTTTCTTT
TRBV6-1,13,TRBJ2-7,-,many,CASSPLGFYEQYF,TGTGCCAGCAGTCCTCTCGGTTTCTACGAGCAGTACTTC
TRBV20-1,11,TRBJ2-1,-,many,CSARSINEQFF,TGCAGTGCTAGATCTATCAATGAGCAGTTCTTC
TRBV12-3/TRBV12-4,12,TRBJ2-7,-,many,CASSLTVNEQYF,TGTGCCAGCAGTTTGACAGTGAACGAGCAGTACTTC
TRBV6-2/TRBV6-3,13,TRBJ1-1,-,-,CASRRGALAEAFF,TGTGCCAGTCGGCGGGGCGCGTTGGCTGAAGCTTTCTTT
TRBV11-2,14,TRBJ2-1,-,many,CASSLGAGINEQFF,TGTGCCAGCAGCTTAGGGGCAGGGATAAATGAGCAGTTCTTC
TRBV20-1,14,TRBJ2-3,-,-,CSAREATSTDTQYF,TGCAGTGCTAGAGAAGCGACTAGCACAGATACGCAGTATTTT
TRBV5-1,15,TRBJ2-1,TRBD2,-,CASSYLAGSYNEQFF,TGCGCCAGCAGCTATCTAGCGGGCTCCTACAATGAGCAGTTCTTC
TRBV28,16,TRBJ2-1,-,few,CASSPETGSSYNEQFF,TGTGCCAGCAGTCCCGAGACTGGAAGCTCCTACAATGAGCAGTTCTTC
TRBV11-2,14,TRBJ2-5,-,few,CASSLSDGQETQYF,TGTGCCAGCAGCTTATCAGACGGACAAGAGACCCAGTACTTC
TRBV11-2,15,TRBJ1-4,TRBD1,-,CASSDSGTGIEKLFF,TGTGCCAGCAGCGACTCCGGGACAGGGATTGAAAAACTGTTTTTT
TRBV11-3,14,TRBJ2-1,-,many,CASSLDGSYNEQFF,TGTGCCAGCAGCTTAGATGGCTCCTACAATGAGCAGTTCTTC
TRBV2,11,TRBJ2-1,-,few,CASSDEDEQFF,TGTGCCAGCAGTGATGAGGATGAGCAGTTCTTC
TRBV28,14,TRBJ1-5,-,few,CASSLIADNQPQHF,TGTGCCAGCAGTTTAATCGCAGACAATCAGCCCCAGCATTTT
TRBV5-5,13,TRBJ1-1,-,-,CASSLPSYTEAFF,TGTGCCAGCAGCTTGCCCAGTTATACTGAAGCTTTCTTT
TRBV10-3,15,TRBJ2-3,TRBD2,many,CAISPTRGVEDTQYF,TGTGCCATCAGTCCCACTCGGGGGGTGGAGGATACGCAGTATTTT
TRBV7-2,16,TRBJ2-7,TRBD2,many,CASSSPGAGSAHEQYF,TGTGCCAGCAGCTCCCCTGGAGCGGGGAGCGCCCACGAGCAGTACTTC
TRBV20-1,15,TRBJ2-6,-,many,CSASPQYSGANVLTF,TGCAGTGCTAGTCCCCAGTACTCTGGGGCCAACGTCCTGACTTTC
TRBV30,14,TRBJ1-1,TRBD1,few,CALTGVIMNTEAFF,TGTGCCTTGACAGGGGTGATTATGAACACTGAAGCTTTCTTT
TRBV13,15,TRBJ2-5,-,-,CASSFGGTGQETQYF,TGTGCCAGCAGCTTCGGCGGAACAGGGCAAGAGACCCAGTACTTC
TRBV4-1,15,TRBJ1-2,TRBD1,many,CASSQDDRDSLGYTF,TGCGCCAGCAGCCAAGATGACAGGGACTCGCTGGGCTACACCTTC
TRBV12-3/TRBV12-4,14,TRBJ1-2,-,few,CASSPSRQSGGYTF,TGTGCCAGCAGTCCATCTAGACAGTCCGGTGGCTACACCTTC
TRBV6-2/TRBV6-3,14,TRBJ1-1,-,few,CASTTGGLRTEAFF,TGTGCCAGCACCACCGGGGGGCTAAGAACTGAAGCTTTCTTT
TRBV25-1,14,TRBJ1-1,-,few,CASSPYGMNTEAFF,TGTGCCAGCTCTCCGTACGGTATGAACACTGAAGCTTTCTTT
TRBV12-5,16,TRBJ1-2,TRBD1,few,CASGTTGTAVGSGYTF,TGTGCTAGTGGTACAACCGGGACAGCGGTTGGGAGCGGCTACACCTTC
TRBV7-9,13,TRBJ2-5,-,few,CASSRGLEETQYF,TGTGCCAGCTCTCGGGGTTTAGAAGAGACCCAGTACTTC
TRBV18,16,TRBJ1-3,TRBD1,few,CASSPRTGDSGNTIYF,TGTGCCAGCTCACCTCGGACAGGGGATTCTGGAAACACCATATATTTT
TRBV7-2,15,TRBJ2-7,TRBD2,few,CASSRPGTNSYEQYF,TGTGCCAGCAGTCGCCCCGGGACTAACTCCTACGAGCAGTACTTC
TRBV2,10,TRBJ1-1,-,-,CASSEVRVFF,TGTGCCAGCAGTGAAGTCCGCGTGTTCTTT
TRBV7-9,12,TRBJ1-1,-,-,CASSFGGREAFF,TGTGCCAGCAGCTTTGGGGGGCGCGAAGCTTTCTTT
TRBV27,16,TRBJ1-2,TRBD1,-,CASSLYPGQGAIGYTF,TGTGCCAGCAGTTTATATCCTGGACAGGGGGCAATTGGCTACACCTTC
TRBV6-4,16,TRBJ2-1,TRBD2,few,CASSVLAGGPSNEQFF,TGTGCCAGCAGTGTCCTAGCGGGAGGGCCCTCCAATGAGCAGTTCTTC
TRBV7-9,16,TRBJ2-1,TRBD2,-,CASSFSPSGIYNEQFF,TGTGCCAGCAGCTTCTCGCCTAGCGGGATTTACAATGAGCAGTTCTTC
TRBV7-6,18,TRBJ2-7,-,many,CASSFGTELGRLSYEQYF,TGTGCCAGCAGCTTCGGCACGGAATTGGGACGGCTCTCCTACGAGCAGTACTTC
TRBV4-3,14,TRBJ1-2,-,-,CASSQDRVGYGYTF,TGCGCCAGCAGCCAAGATCGGGTAGGGTATGGCTACACCTTC
TRBV6-5,14,TRBJ2-5,-,-,CASRRPSEGETQYF,TGTGCCAGCAGACGTCCTAGCGAAGGGGAGACCCAGTACTTC
TRBV29-1,14,TRBJ2-7,-,few,CSVGGREGTYEQYF,TGCAGCGTCGGCGGGCGTGAAGGAACCTACGAGCAGTACTTC
TRBV9,18,TRBJ2-1,TRBD2,many,CASSVDPSGRISYNEQFF,TGTGCCAGCAGCGTAGACCCTAGCGGGAGGATCTCCTACAATGAGCAGTTCTTC
TRBV5-1,15,TRBJ1-6,-,many,CASSLDSIYNSPLHF,TGCGCCAGCAGCTTGGACAGCATCTATAATTCACCCCTCCACTTT
TRBV20-1,13,TRBJ2-7,TRBD1,few,CSATGQGAYEQYF,TGCAGTGCAACCGGACAGGGGGCCTACGAGCAGTACTTC
TRBV24-1,13,TRBJ2-2,-,many,CATSPGSTGELFF,TGTGCCACCAGCCCGGGAAGCACCGGGGAGCTGTTTTTT